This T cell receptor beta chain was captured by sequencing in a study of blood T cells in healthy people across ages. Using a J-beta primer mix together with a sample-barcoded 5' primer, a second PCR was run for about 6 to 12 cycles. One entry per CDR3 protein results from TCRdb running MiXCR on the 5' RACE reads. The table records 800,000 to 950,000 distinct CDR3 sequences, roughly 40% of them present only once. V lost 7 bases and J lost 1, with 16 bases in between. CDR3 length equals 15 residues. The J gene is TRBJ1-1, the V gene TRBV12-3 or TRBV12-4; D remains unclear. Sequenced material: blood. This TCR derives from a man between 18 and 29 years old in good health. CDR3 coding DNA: TGTGCCAGCACCTCCTGGGAGCTCTCGAACACTGAAGCTTTCTTT. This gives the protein CASTSWELSNTEAFF.